A single sample is the source of the 7 T cell receptor beta chains below, sequenced in a study of blood T cell repertoires in COVID-19. Libraries were prepared by immunoSEQ multiplex PCR; TCRdb keeps only in-frame clonotypes and omits some of them. The sample lists over 60,000 clones, about 88% occurring once. Sequences were obtained from peripheral blood. These receptor sequences come from a man aged 65 to 85 with active or convalescent COVID-19.

The chain links TRBV7-8 to TRBJ2-1, with 8 bases identical to TRBD2. The V gene's germline CDR1 is SGHVS and CDR2 FQNEAQ. CDR3 size: 14 residues. Losses at the gene ends were 6 bases for V and 6 bases for J; bases not matched to a gene: 7. CDR3 residues: CASSRAGVVNEQFF. In DNA, the CDR3 is TGTGCCAGCAGTCGAGCGGGAGTCGTCAATGAGCAGTTCTTC.

The rearrangement joins TRBV12-3 or TRBV12-4 to TRBJ2-6; D gene unclear. The V end lost 6 bases, the J end lost 4 bases, and 4 bases lay between the germline ends. The CDR3 extends over 12 amino acids. The CDR3 region is CASRSGANVLTF. The CDR3 DNA follows: TGTGCCAGCAGGTCGGGGGCCAACGTCCTGACTTTC.

V and J are TRBV14 and TRBJ1-2, with D possibly being TRBD1 (5 bases). The CDR3 is 14 residues long. The ends were cut back, 4 bases at V and 0 bases at J, with 9 bases in the middle. The germline V gene has CDR1 SGHDN and CDR2 FVKESK. CDR3 nucleotides: TGTGCCAGCAGCCGGGACTCTGCTAACTATGGCTACACCTTC. This gives the protein CASSRDSANYGYTF.

This chain uses TRBV10-3 with TRBJ2-2; 8 bases line up with TRBD2. The CDR3 contains 14 residues. V was pared by 8 bases and J by 1 base, with 3 bases of the junction left unmatched. The V gene's germline CDR1 is ENHRY and CDR2 SYGVKD. The CDR3 here is CAIWSGGNTGELFF. DNA for the CDR3: TGTGCCATCTGGAGCGGGGGGAACACCGGGGAGCTGTTTTTT.

CDR3 in amino acids: CASSLDRGRVGMNTEAFF. In nucleotides, the CDR3 is TGTGCCAGCAGCTTAGACAGGGGGCGGGTGGGGATGAACACTGAAGCTTTCTTT. The chain employs TRBV5-4 and TRBJ1-1; 10 bases are a match to TRBD1. After removal of 2 bases from V and 0 bases from J, the junction contained 10 bases not matched to a gene. CDR1 SGHNT and CDR2 YYREEE come from the germline V gene (reference sequence). This CDR3 comprises 18 residues.

V usage is TRBV3-1 (or the pseudogene TRBV3-2) and J usage is TRBJ2-1; tentative D call: TRBD1 (5 bases). The CDR3 length is 17 residues. Germline CDR1 reads LGHDT; CDR2 reads YNNKEL (reference sequence). Trimming left V 4 bases short and J 4 bases short, with 20 bases between. The CDR3 protein is CASSPFLQAGPYNEQFF. CDR3 bases: TGTGCCAGCAGCCCCTTTTTACAGGCAGGTCCGTACAATGAGCAGTTCTTC.

A word on this clone: One junction end does not reproduce the germline sequence, and a read error may be involved. V usage is TRBV5-5 and J usage is TRBJ2-7; 11 bases align to TRBD2. CDR1 SGHKS and CDR2 YYEKEE come from the germline V gene (reference sequence). The CDR3 is 14 amino acids. CDR3 nucleotides: TGTGTCAGCAGCTTAACTAGCGGGAGCTACGAGCAGTACTTC. Its translation: CVSSLTSGSYEQYF.